This note documents a single T cell receptor beta chain sequence. The sample belongs to a study of blood T cell repertoires in COVID-19. Study information: Nucleic acid was either cDNA or gDNA, and it came from T cells, B-cell-depleted T cells, or PBMCs.

Germline loops: CDR1 LNHNV, CDR2 YYDKDF (reference sequence). CDR3 length: 14 amino acids. Trimming took off 8 bases at V and 1 base at J, with 14 bases between the two ends. Sequencing used immunoSEQ multiplex PCR; TCRdb keeps in-frame clones, though not all of them. Here the sample spans about 200,000 clones, roughly 86% being singletons. What was sequenced was PBMCs or T cells enriched from blood (not recorded which). The J gene is TRBJ1-1, the V gene TRBV15; D remains unclear. This TCR came from a woman aged 25 to 45 with acute COVID-19. The CDR3 loop reads CATANLRENTEAFF. The CDR3 DNA is TGTGCCACCGCGAACCTTCGGGAGAACACTGAAGCTTTCTTT. Supplemented by reference TRBV15 and TRBJ1-1, the full variable domain reads DAMVIQNPRYQVTQFGKPVTLSCSQTLNHNVMYWYQQKSSQAPKLLFHYYDKDFNNEADTPDNFQSRRPNTSFCFLDIRSPGLGDTAMYLCATANLRENTEAFFGQGTRLTVV.